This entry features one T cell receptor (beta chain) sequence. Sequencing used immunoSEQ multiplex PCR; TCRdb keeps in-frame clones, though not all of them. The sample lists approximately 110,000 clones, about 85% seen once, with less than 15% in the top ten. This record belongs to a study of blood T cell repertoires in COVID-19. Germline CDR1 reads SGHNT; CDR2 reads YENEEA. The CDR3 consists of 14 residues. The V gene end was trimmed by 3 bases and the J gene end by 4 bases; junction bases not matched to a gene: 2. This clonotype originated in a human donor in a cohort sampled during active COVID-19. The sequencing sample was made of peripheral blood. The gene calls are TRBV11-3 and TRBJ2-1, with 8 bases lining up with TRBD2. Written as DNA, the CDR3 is TGTGCCAGCAGCTTCGGGGGGGCATACAATGAGCAGTTCTTC. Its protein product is CASSFGGAYNEQFF. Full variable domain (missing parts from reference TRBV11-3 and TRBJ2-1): EAGVVQSPRYKIIEKKQPVAFWCNPISGHNTLYWYLQNLGQGPELLIRYENEEAVDDSQLPKDRFSAERLKGVDSTLKIQPAELGDSAVYLCASSFGGAYNEQFFGPGTRLTVL.